This note documents a single TCR beta chain sequence. Its antigen is unknown. Sequence at one end of the junction differs from germline and may be a read error. The data are from a study of identical twins. The CDR3 is 15 residues long. From the 5' RACE reads, TCRdb called clonotypes with MiXCR, one entry per CDR3 protein. The table includes fewer than 350,000 distinct CDR3 sequences, about 8.3% detected once. Study outcomes and limitations: Cord blood's abundant beta clonotypes had fewer insertions, unlike memory repertoires.

These records were also assigned to another study, of yellow fever vaccine responses in identical twins.

This chain joins TRBV12-3 or TRBV12-4 and TRBJ2-1; 11 bases agree with TRBD2. Sequencing input: memory (CD45RO+) T cells sorted from blood. The TCR was taken from a woman aged 18-29 years in good health. CDR3 sequence reads: CASRLGTSGYNEQFF. The CDR3 bases are TGTGCCAGCAGATTAGGGACTAGCGGATACAATGAGCAGTTCTTC.